One and the same sample provided the 32 T cell receptor beta chains below, sequenced in a study of cytomegalovirus exposure and HLA in healthy donors. The PCR used 60 Vbeta and 13 Jbeta primers. Method: immunoSEQ multiplex PCR; TCRdb's copy keeps in-frame clones and lacks some. The table records about 160,000 clones, around 79% of them present only once. The specimen sequenced was PBMCs. These receptors were obtained from a woman in her forties or fifties in good health and CMV-seropositive.

The rearrangement uses TRBV16 and TRBJ2-7; D gene uncertain. The germline gives CDR1 KGHSY, CDR2 FQNENV. The length of the CDR3 is 14 residues. Deletions cut 3 bases from V and 6 bases from J, with 15 bases between. The CDR3 sequence: CASSQNSAFTEQYF. The CDR3 DNA is TGTGCCAGCAGCCAGAACAGTGCATTTACCGAGCAGTACTTC.

The J gene is TRBJ2-5, the V gene TRBV5-1, with 7 positions matching TRBD2. J lost 5 bases, V lost 6 bases, and 7 bases had no gene match. Germline V lookup: CDR1 SGHRS, CDR2 YFSETQ. The CDR3 extends over 13 amino acids. This chain's CDR3 is CASKPGGAETQYF. In DNA, the CDR3 is TGCGCCAGCAAGCCGGGGGGAGCTGAGACCCAGTACTTC.

The genes are TRBV2 and TRBJ1-2, with D perhaps matching TRBD1 (5 bases). V lost 2 bases and J 7 bases, leaving 8 bases between the germline ends. The CDR3 covers 12 residues. Germline assignment: CDR1 SNHLY and CDR2 FYNNEI. CDR3 in DNA: TGTGCCAGCAGTGAAACGGGGGTTGGCTACACCTTC. This gives the protein CASSETGVGYTF. The complete variable domain, with remaining parts taken from reference TRBV2 and TRBJ1-2, reads EPEVTQTPSHQVTQMGQEVILRCVPISNHLYFYWYRQILGQKVEFLVSFYNNEISEKSEIFDDQFSVERPDGSNFTLKIRSTKLEDSAMYFCASSETGVGYTFGSGTRLTVV.

The chain carries TRBV10-3 and TRBJ2-3; no firm D call. This CDR3 contains 13 residues. CDR1 is ENHRY, CDR2 SYGVKD, per germline. V lost 3 bases and J lost 0, with 4 bases in between. This CDR3 is CAISDPSTDTQYF. CDR3 DNA sequence: TGTGCCATCAGTGATCCTAGCACAGATACGCAGTATTTT.

This clone has more than one count but fewer than ten. V is TRBV5-3 and J is TRBJ2-7; maybe TRBD2 (6 bases). TRBV5-3 qualifies as an ORF whose function is uncertain. Trimming took off 2 bases at V and 2 bases at J, with 11 bases between the two ends. The CDR3 runs to 14 residues. The CDR3 DNA reads TGTGCCAGAAGCTTCTCGGGGACTCCCTACGAGCAGTACTTC. Its protein is CARSFSGTPYEQYF.

The CDR3 coding sequence is TGTGCCAGCTCTCCGAGGGGGTACGAGCAGTACTTC. It encodes CASSPRGYEQYF. The chain recombines TRBV18 with TRBJ2-7; TRBD1 might be the D (6 bases). This CDR3 region has 12 residues. Germline assignment: CDR1 KGHSH and CDR2 LQKENI. The ends were cut back, 6 bases at V and 4 bases at J, with 10 bases in the middle.

This clone has a handful of counts. The chain links TRBV10-3 to TRBJ2-3, with 9 positions matching TRBD2. This CDR3 comprises 15 residues. V shed 4 bases, J shed 2 bases, and the junction held 4 bases outside the gene matches. Looked up from germline, CDR1 is ENHRY and CDR2 is SYGVKD. The DNA for the CDR3 is TGTGCCATCAGTGGCGGGGGGGCTCTCACAGATACGCAGTATTTT. It yields the protein CAISGGGALTDTQYF.

The gene calls are TRBV2 and TRBJ2-5; 7 nucleotides align to TRBD1. The J call may be incorrect, as the DNA end agrees better with TRBJ2-7. Germline assignment: CDR1 SNHLY and CDR2 FYNNEI. The CDR3 covers 13 residues. CDR3 in DNA: TGTGCCAGCATGACGGACAGGAATGGCGAGCAGTACTTC. Translated, it gives CASMTDRNGEQYF.

V and J are TRBV5-6 and TRBJ2-7; a weak D match, TRBD1 (6 bases). The CDR3 runs 13 residues. In germline, CDR1 is SGHDT, CDR2 YYEEEE. Deletions cut 3 bases from V and 3 bases from J, with 10 bases between. The CDR3 reads CASSSPGDYEQYF. The CDR3 region has the DNA TGTGCCAGCAGCTCCCCAGGGGACTACGAGCAGTACTTC.

This clone has a handful of counts. The chain employs TRBV10-3 and TRBJ1-2, with D possibly being TRBD1 (6 bases). The CDR3 extends over 14 amino acids. Germline assignment: CDR1 ENHRY and CDR2 SYGVKD. The V and J ends lost 0 bases and 4 bases respectively, with 9 bases between them. CDR3: CAISESGGAYGYTF. The DNA for the CDR3 is TGTGCCATCAGTGAGTCGGGGGGGGCCTATGGCTACACCTTC.

V gene TRBV6-6 combines with J gene TRBJ1-5; the match to TRBD1 covers 7 bases. Germline trimming cut 0 bases from V and 9 bases from J; bases unmatched to any gene: 5. Germline V lookup: CDR1 MNHNY, CDR2 SVGAGI (reference sequence). There are 14 residues in the CDR3. CDR3 DNA sequence: TGTGCCAGCAGTTACTCGGAGACAGGGTGGCCCCAGCATTTT. As protein: CASSYSETGWPQHF.

The chain couples TRBV5-4 to TRBJ2-1; 7 nucleotides line up with TRBD2. This CDR3 region has 15 residues. V gave up 0 bases and J gave up 2 bases; unmatched junction bases: 2. In germline, CDR1 is SGHNT, CDR2 YYREEE (reference sequence). CDR3 in amino acids: CASSLDGGTYNEQFF. As DNA, the CDR3 is TGTGCCAGCAGCTTGGACGGGGGGACCTACAATGAGCAGTTCTTC. Together with reference TRBV5-4 and TRBJ2-1, the CDR3 gives the full variable domain: ETGVTQSPTHLIKTRGQQVTLRCSSQSGHNTVSWYQQALGQGPQFIFQYYREEENGRGNFPPRFSGLQFPNYSSELNVNALELDDSALYLCASSLDGGTYNEQFFGPGTRLTVL.

The chain recombines TRBV10-2 with TRBJ2-1; TRBD2 agrees at 7 bases. The CDR3 runs to 18 residues. Germline-derived CDR1 and CDR2 are WSHSY and SAAADI. J lost 4 bases, V lost 5 bases, and 17 bases had no gene match. CDR3 region: CASSSHGGNSRDYNEQFF. CDR3 bases: TGCGCCAGCAGTTCTCACGGGGGGAATTCCCGGGATTACAATGAGCAGTTCTTC.

V is TRBV7-2 and J is TRBJ2-5, with 8 bases lining up with TRBD2. The J call is doubtful: the DNA matches TRBJ2-7 better. The germline V gene encodes CDR1 SGHTA and CDR2 FQGNSA. The CDR3 is 16 residues long. CDR3 sequence (DNA): TGTGCCAGCAGCGCGGGGGGAAAACTAGGAGTTAGCGAGCAGTACTTC. As protein: CASSAGGKLGVSEQYF.

This clone was picked up one time. The rearrangement links TRBV4-1 to TRBJ1-2, with 10 bases matching TRBD1. Germline CDR1 MGHRA, CDR2 YSYEKL. The CDR3 has 15 residues. V dropped 6 bases and J dropped 10; count of bases not matched to a gene: 14. For the CDR3, the DNA is TGCGCCAGCAGGCCGACCTACCGGGACAGGGGTGACTACACCTTC. Encoded protein: CASRPTYRDRGDYTF.

The chain has TRBV19 and TRBJ2-7; D is ambiguous. Germline V gene lookup returns CDR1 LNHDA and CDR2 SQIVND (reference sequence). The germline V and J ends were trimmed by 2 bases and 1 base, with 12 bases remaining between them. This CDR3 contains 15 residues. CDR3: CASSITADSSYEQYF. The CDR3 DNA reads TGTGCCAGTAGTATAACGGCTGACTCTTCCTACGAGCAGTACTTC.

Note on this clone: The germline gene is not matched at one end of the junction; a read error may be the cause. The chain uses TRBV2 and TRBJ2-7, with D tentatively TRBD2 (7 bases). Germline CDR1 reads SNHLY; CDR2 reads FYNNEI. This CDR3 is 15 amino acids long. As DNA, the CDR3 is TGTGCCAGCTCGGTGGGGGGGGCAGGGTACAACAAACTTGACTTC. Its protein is CASSVGGAGYNKLDF.

The chain has TRBV4-3 and TRBJ2-1, with 11 bases matching TRBD2. V was clipped by 4 bases and J by 6 bases; unmatched bases: 8. CDR3 length: 16 residues. Germline CDR1 is LGHNA and CDR2 is YSLEER. This CDR3 reads CASSLLAGGPGNEQFF. The CDR3 DNA is TGCGCCAGCAGCCTTTTAGCGGGGGGGCCCGGCAATGAGCAGTTCTTC.

This chain connects TRBV27 to TRBJ1-2, with TRBD1 matching over 9 bases. The trim removed 3 bases at V and 5 bases at J, leaving 1 base unmatched. This CDR3 has 13 amino acids. Germline V lookup: CDR1 MNHEY, CDR2 SMNVEV (reference sequence). CDR3 nucleotides: TGTGCCAGCAGTTTGGGACAGGGATATGGCTACACCTTC. Translating gives CASSLGQGYGYTF.

V gene TRBV19 combines with J gene TRBJ2-7; D possibly corresponds to TRBD1 (6 bases). The CDR3 is 15 residues long. V shed 3 bases and J shed 2 bases, with 14 bases lying between them. CDR1 and CDR2 (germline): LNHDA, SQIVND (reference sequence). The CDR3 sequence is CASSISLGATYEQYF. Written as DNA, the CDR3 is TGTGCCAGTAGTATTAGTCTGGGGGCCACCTACGAGCAGTACTTC.

The J gene is TRBJ1-2, the V gene TRBV6-6; 7 nucleotides match TRBD1. The CDR3 has 15 residues. V lost 0 bases, J lost 7 bases, and 8 bases stayed unmatched. Per the germline V gene, CDR1 is MNHNY and CDR2 is SVGAGI (reference sequence). CDR3 region: CASSYSTGRNSGYTF. The CDR3 nucleotides are TGTGCCAGCAGTTACTCGACAGGGCGGAATTCTGGCTACACCTTC.

The CDR3 DNA follows: TGTGCCAGCAGTAGGTGGGACAGGGGTCATGAGCAGTTCTTC. Translating gives CASSRWDRGHEQFF. This chain uses TRBV6-5 with TRBJ2-1; 10 bases align to TRBD1. Trimming at V came to 5 bases and at J to 8 bases, leaving 6 bases not matched to a gene. The CDR3 contains 14 residues. CDR1 MNHEY and CDR2 SVGAGI come from the germline V gene.

Comments on this clone: A junction boundary mismatches the germline segment, possibly from a read error. J is TRBJ2-5 and V is TRBV7-7; 7 nucleotides align to TRBD2. The CDR3 sequence is 16 residues long. Per germline, CDR1 SSHAT and CDR2 FNYEAQ (reference sequence). The CDR3 DNA reads TGTGCTAGCAGCTTAGGTACAGCGGGACTTCAAGAGACCCAGTACTTC. This translates into CASSLGTAGLQETQYF.

This chain uses TRBV6-1 with TRBJ1-1; no clear D gene. From germline, CDR1 is MNHNS and CDR2 SASEGT. V was trimmed by 7 bases and J by 1 base, leaving 13 bases between them. The CDR3 sequence is 14 residues long. The CDR3 sequence: CASKGRGGNTEAFF. CDR3 nucleotides: TGTGCCAGCAAGGGTCGGGGTGGGAACACTGAAGCTTTCTTT.

This sequence joins TRBV10-3 and TRBJ1-5; D is perhaps TRBD1 (5 bases). Trimming pared 2 bases from V and 6 bases from J, leaving 17 bases between. The germline CDR1 and CDR2 sequences are ENHRY and SYGVKD. This CDR3 spans 16 amino acids. The CDR3 is CAISEIRGVGTQPQHF. DNA of the CDR3: TGTGCCATCAGTGAGATTCGGGGGGTTGGGACTCAGCCCCAGCATTTT.

The chain combines TRBV19 with TRBJ1-2, with D possibly matching TRBD1 (6 bases). V was clipped by 3 bases and J by 4 bases, with 9 bases between them. The CDR3 totals 13 residues. The V gene's germline CDR1 is LNHDA and CDR2 SQIVND (reference sequence). DNA for the CDR3: TGTGCCAGTAGTATCGGACAGCTCTATGGCTACACCTTC. Amino acid sequence: CASSIGQLYGYTF.

The chain has TRBV27 and TRBJ2-7; D gene unclear. The CDR3 sequence is 12 residues long. Trimming left V 4 bases short and J 4 bases short, with 8 bases between. Germline V gene sequence: CDR1 MNHEY, CDR2 SMNVEV (reference sequence). In DNA form, the CDR3 reads TGTGCCAGCAGTTCCCCTCCTTACGAGCAGTACTTC. Amino acids: CASSSPPYEQYF.

The chain has TRBV5-1 and TRBJ2-7, with TRBD1 as a possible D gene (5 bases). Germline CDR1 reads SGHRS; CDR2 reads YFSETQ. The CDR3 sequence is 14 residues long. V was shortened by 1 base and J by 5 bases, with 13 bases between the two germline ends. The CDR3 sequence: CASSLIPDSDEQYF. CDR3 coding DNA: TGCGCCAGCAGCTTGATCCCCGACAGCGACGAGCAGTACTTC.

The chain has TRBV5-4 and TRBJ2-5; D possibly corresponds to TRBD2 (5 bases). Germline-derived CDR1 and CDR2 are SGHNT and YYREEE (reference sequence). The CDR3 covers 16 residues. Trimming shortened V by 0 bases and J by 5 bases, and 17 bases separated the two germline ends. The CDR3: CASSLGAAALGETQYF. CDR3 nucleotides: TGTGCCAGCAGCTTGGGGGCAGCGGCCCTGGGGGAGACCCAGTACTTC. The variable domain in full, with the rest retrieved from reference TRBV5-4 and TRBJ2-5, is ETGVTQSPTHLIKTRGQQVTLRCSSQSGHNTVSWYQQALGQGPQFIFQYYREEENGRGNFPPRFSGLQFPNYSSELNVNALELDDSALYLCASSLGAAALGETQYFGPGTRLLVL.

The chain combines TRBV2 with TRBJ1-1; TRBD1 might be the D (5 bases). The CDR3 spans 11 residues. The germline CDR1 and CDR2 sequences are SNHLY and FYNNEI. Trimming stripped 8 bases from V and 4 bases from J, with 8 bases between. For the CDR3, the DNA is TGTGCCAGCCGGACACTCACTGAAGCTTTCTTT. Translated: CASRTLTEAFF.

V and J are TRBV30 and TRBJ1-4; 7 bases fit TRBD1. Per germline, CDR1 GTSNPN and CDR2 SVGIG (reference sequence). CDR3 size: 15 residues. J was trimmed by 5 bases and V by 3 bases; bases with no gene match: 9. The CDR3 DNA reads TGTGCCTGGAGGACAGGGTACAACCAAAATGAAAAACTGTTTTTT. Translated, it gives CAWRTGYNQNEKLFF. The full variable domain, its missing parts supplied by reference TRBV30 and TRBJ1-4, is SQTIHQWPATLVQPVGSPLSLECTVEGTSNPNLYWYRQAAGRGLQLLFYSVGIGQISSEVPQNLSASRPQDRQFILSSKKLLLSDSGFYLCAWRTGYNQNEKLFFGSGTQLSVL.

The chain has TRBV6-6 and TRBJ2-5; D is possibly TRBD2 (6 bases). Germline assignment: CDR1 MNHNY and CDR2 SVGAGI (reference sequence). The V gene lost 6 bases and the J gene lost 5 bases, with 16 bases spanning the gap. This CDR3 is 14 amino acids long. The CDR3 loop reads CASSSGPRGETQYF. Here the CDR3 DNA reads TGTGCCAGCAGCTCAGGACCCCGGGGGGAGACCCAGTACTTC.